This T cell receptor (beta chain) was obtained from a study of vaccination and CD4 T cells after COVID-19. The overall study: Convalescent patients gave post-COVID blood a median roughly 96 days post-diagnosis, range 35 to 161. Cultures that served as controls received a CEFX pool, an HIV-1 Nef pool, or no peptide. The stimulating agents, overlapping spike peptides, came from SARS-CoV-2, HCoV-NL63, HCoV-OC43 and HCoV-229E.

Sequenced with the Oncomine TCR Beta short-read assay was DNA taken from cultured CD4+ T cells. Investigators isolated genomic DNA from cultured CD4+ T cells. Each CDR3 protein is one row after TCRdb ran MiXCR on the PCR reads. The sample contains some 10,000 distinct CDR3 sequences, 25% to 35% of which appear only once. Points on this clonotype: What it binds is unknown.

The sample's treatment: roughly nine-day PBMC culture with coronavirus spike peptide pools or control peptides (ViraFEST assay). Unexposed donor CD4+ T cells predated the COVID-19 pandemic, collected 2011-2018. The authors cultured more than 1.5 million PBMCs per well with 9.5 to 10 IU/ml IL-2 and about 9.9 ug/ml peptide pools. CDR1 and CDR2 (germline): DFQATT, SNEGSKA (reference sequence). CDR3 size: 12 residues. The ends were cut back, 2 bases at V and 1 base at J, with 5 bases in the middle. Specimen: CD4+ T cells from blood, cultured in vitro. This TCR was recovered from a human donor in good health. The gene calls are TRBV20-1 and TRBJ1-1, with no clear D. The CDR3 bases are TGCAGTGCTAGATCTGGGAACACTGAAGCTTTCTTT. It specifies CSARSGNTEAFF.